The 5 T cell receptor beta chains below were found in one sample sequenced in a study of OX40 agonist ivuxolimab in advanced cancers. Measured with immunoSEQ multiplex PCR; TCRdb has only the in-frame clones, and not every one. Of tens of thousands of clones in the sample, over 75% were seen once. This material consisted of CD4+ or CD8+ T cells sorted from blood, taken in a trial of the OX40 agonist ivuxolimab. Receptors originate from an adult with an advanced solid tumor such as melanoma, head and neck, liver or kidney cancer.

The CDR3 region is CASSFEGGPNQPQHF. In DNA form, the CDR3 reads TGTGCCAGCAGCTTTGAAGGTGGGCCGAATCAGCCCCAGCATTTT. The chain recombines TRBV7-2 with TRBJ1-5; D remains unclear. CDR1 and CDR2 (germline): SGHTA, FQGNSA. The CDR3 sequence is 15 residues long. Trimming took 3 bases from V and 4 from J, leaving 13 bases between them.

The V call is TRBV5-1, the J call TRBJ2-7; 8 bases map to TRBD2. There are 17 residues in the CDR3. With 4 bases clipped from V and 4 bases from J, the junction kept 16 bases outside the gene matches. Germline CDR1 is SGHRS and CDR2 is YFSETQ. The CDR3 coding sequence is TGCGCCAGCAGCAAATCCCCCGTCGGGGGGGCGCTATACGAGCAGTACTTC. This gives the protein CASSKSPVGGALYEQYF. The full variable domain, with the rest looked up from reference TRBV5-1 and TRBJ2-7, is KAGVTQTPRYLIKTRGQQVTLSCSPISGHRSVSWYQQTPGQGLQFLFEYFSETQRNKGNFPGRFSGRQFSNSRSEMNVSTLELGDSALYLCASSKSPVGGALYEQYFGPGTRLTVT.

This clone occurred a few times. The J gene is TRBJ1-5, the V gene TRBV7-2, with 7 nucleotides matching TRBD1. Germline CDR1 SGHTA, CDR2 FQGNSA. With 5 bases clipped from V and 5 bases from J, the junction kept 9 bases outside the gene matches. This CDR3 is 15 amino acids long. CDR3 amino acids: CASSGGTAGDQPQHF. The CDR3 nucleotides read TGTGCCAGCAGCGGTGGGACAGCCGGGGATCAGCCCCAGCATTTT.

This clone was seen just once. The chain carries TRBV27 and TRBJ2-5; D is possibly TRBD2 (5 bases). The J call may be in error: the DNA end matches TRBJ2-7 better. From germline, CDR1 is MNHEY and CDR2 SMNVEV (reference sequence). CDR3 length: 16 residues. DNA of the CDR3: TGTGCCAGCAGGCATGCTACGGACTCGCGCTCCTACGAGCAGTACTTC. Translated: CASRHATDSRSYEQYF.

The chain's CDR3 is CASSSGKVSGNTIYF. CDR3 nucleotide sequence: TGTGCCAGCAGCTCGGGGAAGGTTTCTGGAAACACCATATATTTT. The genes are TRBV7-9 and TRBJ1-3; D is uncertain. The length of the CDR3 is 15 residues. The V end was cut by 4 bases, the J end by 1 base, with 11 bases between. From germline, CDR1 is SEHNR and CDR2 FQNEAQ (reference sequence).